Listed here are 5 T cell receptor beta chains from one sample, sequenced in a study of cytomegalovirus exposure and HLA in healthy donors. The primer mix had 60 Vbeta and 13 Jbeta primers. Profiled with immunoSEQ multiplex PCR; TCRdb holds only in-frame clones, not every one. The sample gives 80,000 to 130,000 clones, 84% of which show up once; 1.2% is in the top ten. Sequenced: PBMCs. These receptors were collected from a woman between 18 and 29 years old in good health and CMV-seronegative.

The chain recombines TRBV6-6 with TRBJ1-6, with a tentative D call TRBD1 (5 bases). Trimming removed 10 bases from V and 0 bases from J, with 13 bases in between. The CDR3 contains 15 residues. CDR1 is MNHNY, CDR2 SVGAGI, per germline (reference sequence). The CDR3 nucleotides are TGTGCCACCTGGGGGGGTAGCTCCTATAATTCACCCCTCCACTTT. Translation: CATWGGSSYNSPLHF.

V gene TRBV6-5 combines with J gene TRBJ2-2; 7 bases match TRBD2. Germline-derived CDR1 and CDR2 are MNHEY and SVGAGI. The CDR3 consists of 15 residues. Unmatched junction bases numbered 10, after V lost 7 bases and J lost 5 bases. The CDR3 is CASTHWTRETGELFF. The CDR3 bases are TGTGCCAGCACCCACTGGACTAGAGAAACCGGGGAGCTGTTTTTT.

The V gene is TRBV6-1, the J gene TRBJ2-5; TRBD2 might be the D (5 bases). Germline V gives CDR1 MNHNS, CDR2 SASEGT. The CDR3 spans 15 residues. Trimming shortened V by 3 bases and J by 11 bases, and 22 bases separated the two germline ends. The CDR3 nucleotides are TGTGCCAGCAGTGATGTAGACAAGGGTTACTGGGAGCAGTACTTC. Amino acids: CASSDVDKGYWEQYF.

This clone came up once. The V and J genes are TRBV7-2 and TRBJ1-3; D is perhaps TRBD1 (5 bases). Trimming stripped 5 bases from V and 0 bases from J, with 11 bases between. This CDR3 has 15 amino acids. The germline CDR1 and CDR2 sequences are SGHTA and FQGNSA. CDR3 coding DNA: TGTGCCAGCAGCGGGGGGGGGTCCTCTGGAAACACCATATATTTT. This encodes CASSGGGSSGNTIYF.

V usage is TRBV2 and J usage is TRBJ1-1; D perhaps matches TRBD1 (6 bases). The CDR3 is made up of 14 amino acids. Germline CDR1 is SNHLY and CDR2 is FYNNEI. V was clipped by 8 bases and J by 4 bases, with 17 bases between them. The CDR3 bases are TGTGCCAGCGGAAAAACAGGGAGGGGCACTGAAGCTTTCTTT. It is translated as CASGKTGRGTEAFF.